The next 17 T cell receptor beta chains were all read from a single sample in a study of a mutant IDH1 vaccine in newly diagnosed glioma. Their antigens remain unidentified. Time point noted: week 35, safety follow-up. Vaccinated patients received 300 ug of mutant IDH1 20-mer peptide per dose, with topical imiquimod. Repertoires were generated with immunoSEQ multiplex PCR, while TCRdb's copy carries only in-frame clones and drops some. The sample has 65,000 to 85,000 clones, around nine tenths seen once. Sequenced here: PBMCs, sampled from a glioma patient whose treatment included an IDH1 peptide vaccine. The receptors were sampled from a young man with glioma.

V and J are TRBV25-1 and TRBJ2-5, with D tentatively TRBD1 (6 bases). The CDR3 loop spans 16 amino acids. The germline V gene encodes CDR1 MGHDK and CDR2 SYGVNS. Trimming shortened V by 6 bases and J by 3 bases, and 20 bases separated the two germline ends. The CDR3 is CASSATIYRVEETQYF. CDR3 DNA: TGTGCCAGCAGCGCCACGATTTACAGGGTAGAAGAGACCCAGTACTTC.

With respect to this clone: This CDR3 is missing its conserved last phenylalanine or tryptophan, likely due to a read error. The rearrangement uses TRBV30 and TRBJ1-1, with D possibly TRBD1 on 6 matching bases. The V and J ends lost 3 bases and 4 bases respectively, with 15 bases between them. Looked up from germline, CDR1 is GTSNPN and CDR2 is SVGIG (reference sequence). CDR3 length: 14 amino acids. DNA for the CDR3: TGTGCCTGGAGAGCCAGGGGCCAGAGCACTGAAGCTTTCCTT. The encoded protein is CAWRARGQSTEAFL.

J is TRBJ2-7 and V is TRBV19, with D tentatively TRBD2 (6 bases). Trimming took off 6 bases at V and 4 bases at J, with 13 bases between the two ends. This CDR3 comprises 13 residues. CDR1 is LNHDA, CDR2 SQIVND, per germline (reference sequence). CDR3 loop: CASSGGSAYEQYF. CDR3 DNA sequence: TGTGCCAGTAGCGGGGGTAGTGCGTACGAGCAGTACTTC.

The rearrangement links TRBV4-1 to TRBJ2-7; 8 positions match TRBD1. Unmatched junction bases numbered 8, after V lost 1 base and J lost 0 bases. Germline values: CDR1 MGHRA, CDR2 YSYEKL. This CDR3 has 17 residues. Written as DNA, the CDR3 is TGCGCCAGCAGCCAAGTATGGTCACAGGGGGTCTCCTACGAGCAGTACTTC. As protein: CASSQVWSQGVSYEQYF.

The chain employs TRBV19 and TRBJ2-5, with 7 bases that match TRBD1. With V trimmed by 6 bases and J by 3 bases, 10 bases remained unmatched. Germline CDR1 and CDR2: LNHDA and SQIVND (reference sequence). The CDR3 sequence is 15 residues long. The CDR3, as DNA: TGTGCCAGTAGGACGACAGGGATTGGTGAAGAGACCCAGTACTTC. Amino acids: CASRTTGIGEETQYF.

V gene TRBV28 combines with J gene TRBJ1-5; 8 bases line up with TRBD1. With 1 base clipped from V and 6 bases from J, the junction kept 11 bases outside the gene matches. The germline gives CDR1 MDHEN, CDR2 SYDVKM. The CDR3 consists of 17 residues. CDR3 loop: CASSLFQGAVGSQPQHF. The CDR3, as DNA: TGTGCCAGCAGTTTATTTCAGGGGGCAGTGGGTAGTCAGCCCCAGCATTTT.

This clone has only a few counts. V is TRBV7-2 and J is TRBJ1-2; D gene unclear. Germline assignment: CDR1 SGHTA and CDR2 FQGNSA. The V end lost 5 bases, the J end lost 8 bases, and 9 bases lay between the germline ends. This CDR3 spans 11 amino acids. CDR3 sequence reads: CASSDTVGYTF. The CDR3 nucleotides read TGTGCCAGCAGCGACACAGTCGGCTACACCTTC.

The chain employs TRBV6-5 and TRBJ1-1, with a weak D call TRBD1 (5 bases). V was shortened by 7 bases and J by 4 bases, with 16 bases between the two germline ends. CDR3 length equals 14 residues. The germline V gene has CDR1 MNHEY and CDR2 SVGAGI. The CDR3 nucleotides are TGTGCCAGCAAGGCCAGGGTTGGGGCCACTGAAGCTTTCTTT. Protein product: CASKARVGATEAFF.

This sequence joins TRBV4-1 and TRBJ1-4; no definite D call. Germline V gene sequence: CDR1 MGHRA, CDR2 YSYEKL. CDR3 length: 18 residues. Trimming stripped 2 bases from V and 1 base from J, with 17 bases between. CDR3 in DNA: TGCGCCAGCAGCCAACCGCGATCGAGGGCCGGAACTAATGAAAAACTGTTTTTT. The encoded protein is CASSQPRSRAGTNEKLFF.

Here the CDR3 reads CASSAGTSNEQFF. The CDR3 DNA reads TGTGCCAGCAGCGCCGGGACTTCCAATGAGCAGTTCTTC. The chain has TRBV7-3 and TRBJ2-1; TRBD2 might be the D (6 bases). Trimming pared 5 bases from V and 6 bases from J, leaving 11 bases between. The CDR3 extends over 13 amino acids. The V gene's germline CDR1 is SGHTA and CDR2 FQGTGA.

V is TRBV2 and J is TRBJ2-7; the D is unclear. This CDR3 is built from 13 residues. V was cut by 5 bases and J by 3 bases, with 11 bases left in between. Germline assignment: CDR1 SNHLY and CDR2 FYNNEI. The CDR3 DNA reads as TGTGCCAGCAGTTTCCGAGTGGGCTACGAGCAGTACTTC. Its protein is CASSFRVGYEQYF.

CDR3 in amino acids: CASSELGDSSYEQYF. The CDR3 nucleotides read TGTGCCAGCAGTGAACTCGGCGACAGTAGCTACGAGCAGTACTTC. V usage is TRBV6-1 and J usage is TRBJ2-7; D is possibly TRBD1 (5 bases). The CDR3 runs to 15 residues. Germline V gives CDR1 MNHNS, CDR2 SASEGT. V was clipped by 2 bases and J by 3 bases, with 14 bases between them.

Only one count was recorded for this clone. The rearrangement joins TRBV7-9 to TRBJ1-1, with D perhaps matching TRBD1 (6 bases). CDR3 length: 15 amino acids. Per germline, CDR1 SEHNR and CDR2 FQNEAQ (reference sequence). V was trimmed by 10 bases and J by 0 bases, leaving 18 bases between them. The chain's CDR3 is CATTGGGGMNTEAFF. CDR3 sequence (DNA): TGTGCCACTACCGGGGGCGGGGGTATGAACACTGAAGCTTTCTTT.

V usage is TRBV28 and J usage is TRBJ2-4; no clear D. The V end was cut by 6 bases, the J end by 1 base, with 13 bases between. This CDR3 has 15 residues. Germline CDR1 reads MDHEN; CDR2 reads SYDVKM. In nucleotides, the CDR3 is TGTGCCAGCAGCACATGGCTTCGGGCCAAAAACATTCAGTACTTC. Translation gives CASSTWLRAKNIQYF.

V usage is TRBV5-6 and J usage is TRBJ1-1; D ambiguous. Looked up from germline, CDR1 is SGHDT and CDR2 is YYEEEE. This CDR3 has 13 residues. Trimming shortened V by 0 bases and J by 1 base, and 4 bases separated the two germline ends. The CDR3 DNA reads as TGTGCCAGCAGCTTGGGGAAGAACACTGAAGCTTTCTTT. Its translation: CASSLGKNTEAFF.

This chain links TRBV7-9 with TRBJ2-5; D remains unclear. V lost 0 bases to trimming and J lost 1 base, with 9 bases between them. Germline CDR1 and CDR2: SEHNR and FQNEAQ (reference sequence). The CDR3 spans 15 residues. The CDR3 DNA follows: TGTGCCAGCAGCTTAGCGATGGGGTCCCAAGAGACCCAGTACTTC. Protein sequence: CASSLAMGSQETQYF.

The chain joins TRBV5-6 to TRBJ1-6, with D unresolved. Germline lookup yields CDR1 SGHDT and CDR2 YYEEEE. With 1 base removed from V and 3 bases from J, the gap between germline ends came to 11 bases. The CDR3 consists of 16 residues. The CDR3 protein is CASSLNLDIYNSPLHF. CDR3 sequence (DNA): TGTGCCAGCAGCTTGAATTTAGACATCTATAATTCACCCCTCCACTTT.